The rows below give T cell receptor beta chains drawn from one sample of a study of cytomegalovirus exposure and HLA in healthy donors. This table comes from immunoSEQ multiplex PCR, and its TCRdb copy is limited to in-frame clones, with some not included. The table has about 200,000 clones, around 77% seen once. Sequencing was performed on PBMCs. The receptor set was obtained from a woman aged 25 to 39 in good health and CMV-seronegative. The CDR3 runs from the conserved cysteine through the conserved F or W. Each record gives: J gene, V gene, D gene, CDR3 length, clone size, CDR3 protein, CDR3 DNA. D genes are given only for firm matches. Some rows have no size entry. The others give once, few or many, or a class for an expanded clone.

TRBJ1-2 | TRBV6-4 | NA | 15 | NA | CASSDSQGLQNGYTF | TGTGCCAGCAGTGACTCTCAGGGCTTGCAAAATGGCTACACCTTC
TRBJ1-1 | TRBV4-1 | TRBD1 | 16 | NA | CASSQGATGLRTEAFF | TGCGCCAGCAGCCAAGGGGCGACAGGGTTGCGAACTGAAGCTTTCTTT
TRBJ1-6 | TRBV19 | NA | 16 | NA | CASSSRPGTPGSPLHF | TGTGCCAGTAGTTCCCGCCCCGGGACACCAGGTTCACCCCTCCACTTT
TRBJ2-3 | TRBV9 | NA | 15 | NA | CASSVAPTSTDTQYF | TGTGCCAGCAGCGTAGCCCCCACAAGCACAGATACGCAGTATTTT
TRBJ2-1 | TRBV6-1 | TRBD2 | 15 | few | CASSDTSGTYNEQFF | TGTGCCAGCAGTGACACTAGCGGGACCTACAATGAGCAGTTCTTC
TRBJ1-2 | TRBV7-2 | NA | 14 | NA | CASSFFAGAYGYTF | TGTGCCAGCAGCTTCTTTGCGGGGGCCTATGGCTACACCTTC
TRBJ2-5 | TRBV5-4 | TRBD2 | 18 | NA | CASSSRLAGGPLQEAQYF | TGTGCCAGCAGCTCCCGACTAGCGGGGGGGCCCCTCCAAGAGGCCCAGTACTTC
TRBJ2-5 | TRBV29-1 | NA | 11 | once | CSVDRRETQYF | TGCAGCGTTGATCGGAGGGAGACCCAGTACTTC
TRBJ1-2 | TRBV5-1 | TRBD1 | 14 | NA | CASSLEQGDPSYTF | TGCGCCAGCAGCTTGGAACAGGGGGACCCCAGCTACACCTTC
TRBJ1-4 | TRBV4-1 | TRBD1 | 16 | NA | CASSQDLTRGYEKLFF | TGCGCCAGCAGCCAAGATCTAACCAGGGGGTACGAAAAACTGTTTTTT
TRBJ1-2 | TRBV4-1 | TRBD1 | 13 | NA | CASSLQGWKGYTF | TGCGCCAGCAGCCTACAGGGGTGGAAGGGGTACACCTTC
TRBJ2-3 | TRBV7-7 | TRBD2 | 18 | NA | CASSSGLAGGPRTDTQYF | TGTGCTAGCAGTTCCGGACTAGCGGGGGGGCCAAGGACAGATACGCAGTATTTT
TRBJ2-5 | TRBV15 | TRBD1 | 15 | NA | CATSRATGGIETQYF | TGTGCCACCAGCAGAGCGACAGGGGGCATTGAGACCCAGTACTTC
TRBJ1-1 | TRBV7-6 | NA | 14 | NA | CASSLDRRNTEAFF | TGTGCCAGCAGCTTAGACAGAAGGAACACTGAAGCTTTCTTT
TRBJ2-3 | TRBV19 | TRBD2 | 15 | NA | CASSQREGGTDTQYF | TGTGCCAGTAGCCAGCGGGAGGGGGGCACAGATACGCAGTATTTT
TRBJ2-3 | TRBV25-1 | TRBD2 | 15 | NA | CASSWLREPTDTQYF | TGTGCCAGCAGTTGGTTGCGGGAGCCAACAGATACGCAGTATTTT
TRBJ2-7 | TRBV2 | TRBD1 | 14 | NA | CASSSPGQDYEQYF | TGTGCCAGCAGTTCTCCGGGACAGGACTACGAGCAGTACTTC
TRBJ1-5 | TRBV6-1 | NA | 12 | NA | CASRDTDQPQHF | TGTGCCAGCAGGGACACTGATCAGCCCCAGCATTTT
TRBJ1-2 | TRBV27 | NA | 14 | NA | CASSLLGDTSGYTF | TGTGCCAGCAGTTTATTGGGGGACACTTCTGGCTACACCTTC
TRBJ2-7 | TRBV15 | NA | 13 | NA | CATSRDRGHPRYF | TGTGCCACCAGCAGAGATCGGGGACATCCTCGGTACTTC
TRBJ1-3 | TRBV7-8 | NA | 14 | once | CASSAGGSGNTIYF | TGTGCCAGCAGCGCCGGGGGCTCTGGAAACACCATATATTTT
TRBJ1-1 | TRBV27 | NA | 15 | NA | CASSFRRRQNTEAFF | TGTGCCAGCAGTTTTCGTAGAAGACAGAACACTGAAGCTTTCTTT
TRBJ2-7 | TRBV5-5 | TRBD1 | 16 | NA | CASSLGVGGLTYEQYF | TGTGCCAGCAGCTTAGGAGTAGGGGGCCTGACCTACGAGCAGTACTTC
TRBJ2-6 | TRBV7-8 | NA | 16 | few | CASSYLSSSGANVLTF | TGTGCCAGCAGCTATCTATCAAGCTCTGGGGCCAACGTCCTGACTTTC
TRBJ1-1 | TRBV30 | TRBD1 | 16 | few | CAWRRGRFSMNTEAFF | TGTGCCTGGAGGAGGGGGCGATTTAGCATGAACACTGAAGCTTTCTTT
TRBJ2-7 | TRBV15 | TRBD1 | 13 | NA | CATSRDRHYEQYF | TGTGCCACCAGCAGGGACAGGCACTACGAGCAGTACTTC
TRBJ2-1 | TRBV18 | NA | 14 | NA | CASSQGSSYNEQFF | TGTGCCAGCTCACAAGGGAGCTCCTACAATGAGCAGTTCTTC
TRBJ1-5 | TRBV28 | TRBD1 | 14 | NA | CASIRDRGNQPQHF | TGTGCCAGCATCCGGGACAGGGGAAATCAGCCCCAGCATTTT
TRBJ1-1 | TRBV6-5 | NA | 14 | NA | CASSVSSGATEAFF | TGTGCCAGCAGTGTCTCCTCAGGGGCCACTGAAGCTTTCTTT
TRBJ2-7 | TRBV29-1 | NA | 12 | NA | CSVAGTGDEQYF | TGCAGCGTAGCGGGCACCGGAGACGAGCAGTACTTC
TRBJ2-7 | TRBV10-3 | NA | 12 | NA | CAISEDRYEQYF | TGTGCCATCAGTGAGGACAGGTACGAGCAGTACTTC
TRBJ2-7 | TRBV19 | NA | 10 | NA | CATGNYEQYF | TGTGCGACCGGGAACTACGAGCAGTACTTC
TRBJ2-7 | TRBV4-1 | TRBD1 | 16 | few | CASSHAQGARPYEQYF | TGCGCCAGCAGCCATGCACAGGGGGCGCGGCCCTACGAGCAGTACTTC
TRBJ1-2 | TRBV7-8 | NA | 13 | NA | CASSQGQSYGYTF | TGTGCCAGCAGTCAAGGACAGAGCTATGGCTACACCTTC
TRBJ2-1 | TRBV4-1 | TRBD2 | 17 | NA | CASSQVSVGGRAVEQFF | TGCGCCAGCAGCCAAGTTTCCGTGGGCGGGAGGGCCGTTGAGCAGTTCTTC
TRBJ1-2 | TRBV6-5 | TRBD1 | 16 | NA | CASSFHRGKDNYGYTF | TGTGCCAGCAGTTTCCACAGGGGGAAGGATAACTATGGCTACACCTTC
TRBJ2-7 | TRBV7-9 | TRBD2 | 15 | NA | CASSSRGAGGREQYF | TGTGCCAGCAGCTCCCGAGGAGCGGGGGGGCGTGAGCAGTACTTC
TRBJ1-1 | TRBV28 | NA | 13 | NA | CASSLVERAEAFF | TGTGCCAGCAGTTTGGTGGAGAGGGCTGAAGCTTTCTTT
TRBJ2-1 | TRBV6-5 | NA | 14 | few | CASSYGLNRDEQFF | TGTGCCAGCAGTTACGGACTCAATCGGGATGAGCAGTTCTTC
TRBJ2-3 | TRBV13 | TRBD2 | 15 | few | CASSSRTSGGAGQYF | TGTGCCAGCAGCTCTCGGACTAGCGGGGGGGCGGGGCAGTATTTT
TRBJ2-1 | TRBV7-9 | TRBD1 | 15 | few | CASSAWTGKDNEQFF | TGTGCCAGCAGCGCGTGGACAGGGAAGGACAATGAGCAGTTCTTC